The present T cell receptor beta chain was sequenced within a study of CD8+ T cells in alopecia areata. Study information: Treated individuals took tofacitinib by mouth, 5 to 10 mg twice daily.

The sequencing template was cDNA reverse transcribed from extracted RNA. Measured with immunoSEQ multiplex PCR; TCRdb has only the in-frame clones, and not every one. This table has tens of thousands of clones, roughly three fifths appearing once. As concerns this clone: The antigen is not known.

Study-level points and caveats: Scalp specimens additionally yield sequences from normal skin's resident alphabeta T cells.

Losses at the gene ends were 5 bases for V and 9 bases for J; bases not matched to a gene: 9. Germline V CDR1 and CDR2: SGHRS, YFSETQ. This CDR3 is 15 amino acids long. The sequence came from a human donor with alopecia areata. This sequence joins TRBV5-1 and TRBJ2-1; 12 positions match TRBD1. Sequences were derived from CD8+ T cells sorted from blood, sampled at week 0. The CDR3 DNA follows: TGCGCCAGCAGATTTGGGACAGGGGGCGGCGGTGAGCAGTTCTTC. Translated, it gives CASRFGTGGGGEQFF.